These T cell receptor beta chains were read from a single sample in a study of T cell responses to AZD1222 COVID-19 vaccine. Here immunoSEQ multiplex PCR was the method, and the copy in TCRdb shows in-frame clones only, minus some. In the table there are roughly 110,000 clones, 80% to 90% of which are singletons. The material was peripheral blood, obtained on day 0 of AZD1222 vaccination. The source is an adult in good health. CDR3s include the opening cysteine and the closing phenylalanine or tryptophan. A D gene is named only where the DNA matches it firmly.

TRBV4-3	TRBD1	TRBJ1-2	15	CASRKDRSLWGGYTF	TGCGCCAGCAGAAAGGACAGGAGTCTGTGGGGTGGCTACACCTTC
TRBV7-9	TRBD1	TRBJ2-7	15	CASSAPGQGAYEQYF	TGTGCCAGCAGCGCCCCGGGACAGGGGGCCTACGAGCAGTACTTC
TRBV6-5	TRBD1	TRBJ1-1	15	CASSYGAGGNTEAFF	TGTGCCAGCAGTTACGGGGCAGGGGGGAACACTGAAGCTTTCTTT
TRBV12-5	-	TRBJ2-5	17	CASGLLIGKTGQETQYF	TGTGCTAGTGGTTTGTTAATCGGGAAGACAGGTCAAGAGACCCAGTACTTC
TRBV28	TRBD1	TRBJ1-4	13	CASRAGGNEKLFF	TGTGCCAGCAGGGCAGGGGGAAATGAAAAACTGTTTTTT
TRBV27	TRBD2	TRBJ2-7	17	CARSASGLPHPTYEQYF	TGTGCCAGATCGGCTAGCGGGCTTCCCCACCCCACCTACGAGCAGTACTTC
TRBV12-3/TRBV12-4	-	TRBJ1-5	13	CASTFLQGQPQHF	TGTGCCAGCACCTTCCTACAGGGTCAGCCCCAGCATTTT
TRBV5-6	TRBD1	TRBJ1-1	15	CASSLGQGAWAEAFF	TGTGCCAGCAGCTTGGGACAGGGGGCCTGGGCTGAAGCTTTCTTT
TRBV27	TRBD2	TRBJ2-7	14	CASGLLAGSYEQYF	TGTGCCAGCGGTCTCTTAGCGGGTTCCTACGAGCAGTACTTC
TRBV29-1	-	TRBJ2-5	11	CSTSTQETQYF	TGCAGTACTTCTACCCAAGAGACCCAGTACTTC
TRBV5-8	TRBD1	TRBJ1-2	14	CASSPDKTGGRYTF	TGTGCCAGCAGCCCAGACAAGACAGGGGGTCGCTACACCTTC
TRBV5-1	TRBD2	TRBJ2-3	15	CASSLDWGGGDTQYF	TGCGCCAGCAGCTTGGACTGGGGCGGGGGAGATACGCAGTATTTT
TRBV15	-	TRBJ2-5	13	CAISTGLEETQYF	TGTGCCATCTCGACAGGTCTAGAAGAGACCCAGTACTTC
TRBV2	TRBD2	TRBJ2-7	17	CASSPTFWTSVSYEQYF	TGTGCCAGCAGTCCGACTTTTTGGACTAGCGTCTCCTACGAGCAGTACTTC
TRBV5-6	-	TRBJ2-5	13	CASSSTGGFVQYF	TGTGCCAGCAGCTCCACTGGGGGTTTTGTCCAGTACTTC
TRBV30	-	TRBJ2-7	13	CAWSVAPTYEQYF	TGTGCCTGGAGTGTAGCGCCCACCTACGAGCAGTACTTC